The source of this TCR beta chain is a study of blood T cell repertoires in COVID-19. Seattle patients were enrolled during active infection and followed longitudinally. Original data processing: How many nucleated cells were present was estimated from reference gene primer amplification. Assay: immunoSEQ multiplex PCR; the TCRdb copy retains only in-frame clones and omits some. Clone size and the V and J calls come from that table; the DNA yielded D and trimming. The table has under 450,000 clones, around nine tenths seen once. V lost 5 bases, J lost 4 bases, and 9 bases stayed unmatched. There are 15 residues in the CDR3. Germline values: CDR1 SGHAT, CDR2 FQNNGV.

This chain links TRBV11-2 with TRBJ1-1; the match to TRBD1 covers 8 bases. This receptor was obtained from a woman in her fifties or sixties with COVID-19, enrolled during active disease. The specimen was peripheral blood. CDR3 coding DNA: TGTGCCAGCAGCCCCCGGACAGGGCTTGCCACTGAAGCTTTCTTT. It specifies CASSPRTGLATEAFF.